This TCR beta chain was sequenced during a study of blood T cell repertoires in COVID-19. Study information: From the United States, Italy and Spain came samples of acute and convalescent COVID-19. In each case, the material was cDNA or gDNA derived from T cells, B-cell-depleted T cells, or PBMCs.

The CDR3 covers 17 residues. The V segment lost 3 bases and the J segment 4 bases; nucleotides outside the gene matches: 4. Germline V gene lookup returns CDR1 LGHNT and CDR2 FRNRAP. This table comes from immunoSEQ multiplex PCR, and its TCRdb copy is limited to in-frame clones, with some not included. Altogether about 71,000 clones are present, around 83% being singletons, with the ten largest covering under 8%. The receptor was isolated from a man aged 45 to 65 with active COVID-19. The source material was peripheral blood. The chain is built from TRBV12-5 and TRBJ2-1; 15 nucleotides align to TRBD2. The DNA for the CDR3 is TGTGCTAGTGGTTTAGGACTAGCGGGGGGGGATTACAATGAGCAGTTCTTC. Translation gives CASGLGLAGGDYNEQFF.